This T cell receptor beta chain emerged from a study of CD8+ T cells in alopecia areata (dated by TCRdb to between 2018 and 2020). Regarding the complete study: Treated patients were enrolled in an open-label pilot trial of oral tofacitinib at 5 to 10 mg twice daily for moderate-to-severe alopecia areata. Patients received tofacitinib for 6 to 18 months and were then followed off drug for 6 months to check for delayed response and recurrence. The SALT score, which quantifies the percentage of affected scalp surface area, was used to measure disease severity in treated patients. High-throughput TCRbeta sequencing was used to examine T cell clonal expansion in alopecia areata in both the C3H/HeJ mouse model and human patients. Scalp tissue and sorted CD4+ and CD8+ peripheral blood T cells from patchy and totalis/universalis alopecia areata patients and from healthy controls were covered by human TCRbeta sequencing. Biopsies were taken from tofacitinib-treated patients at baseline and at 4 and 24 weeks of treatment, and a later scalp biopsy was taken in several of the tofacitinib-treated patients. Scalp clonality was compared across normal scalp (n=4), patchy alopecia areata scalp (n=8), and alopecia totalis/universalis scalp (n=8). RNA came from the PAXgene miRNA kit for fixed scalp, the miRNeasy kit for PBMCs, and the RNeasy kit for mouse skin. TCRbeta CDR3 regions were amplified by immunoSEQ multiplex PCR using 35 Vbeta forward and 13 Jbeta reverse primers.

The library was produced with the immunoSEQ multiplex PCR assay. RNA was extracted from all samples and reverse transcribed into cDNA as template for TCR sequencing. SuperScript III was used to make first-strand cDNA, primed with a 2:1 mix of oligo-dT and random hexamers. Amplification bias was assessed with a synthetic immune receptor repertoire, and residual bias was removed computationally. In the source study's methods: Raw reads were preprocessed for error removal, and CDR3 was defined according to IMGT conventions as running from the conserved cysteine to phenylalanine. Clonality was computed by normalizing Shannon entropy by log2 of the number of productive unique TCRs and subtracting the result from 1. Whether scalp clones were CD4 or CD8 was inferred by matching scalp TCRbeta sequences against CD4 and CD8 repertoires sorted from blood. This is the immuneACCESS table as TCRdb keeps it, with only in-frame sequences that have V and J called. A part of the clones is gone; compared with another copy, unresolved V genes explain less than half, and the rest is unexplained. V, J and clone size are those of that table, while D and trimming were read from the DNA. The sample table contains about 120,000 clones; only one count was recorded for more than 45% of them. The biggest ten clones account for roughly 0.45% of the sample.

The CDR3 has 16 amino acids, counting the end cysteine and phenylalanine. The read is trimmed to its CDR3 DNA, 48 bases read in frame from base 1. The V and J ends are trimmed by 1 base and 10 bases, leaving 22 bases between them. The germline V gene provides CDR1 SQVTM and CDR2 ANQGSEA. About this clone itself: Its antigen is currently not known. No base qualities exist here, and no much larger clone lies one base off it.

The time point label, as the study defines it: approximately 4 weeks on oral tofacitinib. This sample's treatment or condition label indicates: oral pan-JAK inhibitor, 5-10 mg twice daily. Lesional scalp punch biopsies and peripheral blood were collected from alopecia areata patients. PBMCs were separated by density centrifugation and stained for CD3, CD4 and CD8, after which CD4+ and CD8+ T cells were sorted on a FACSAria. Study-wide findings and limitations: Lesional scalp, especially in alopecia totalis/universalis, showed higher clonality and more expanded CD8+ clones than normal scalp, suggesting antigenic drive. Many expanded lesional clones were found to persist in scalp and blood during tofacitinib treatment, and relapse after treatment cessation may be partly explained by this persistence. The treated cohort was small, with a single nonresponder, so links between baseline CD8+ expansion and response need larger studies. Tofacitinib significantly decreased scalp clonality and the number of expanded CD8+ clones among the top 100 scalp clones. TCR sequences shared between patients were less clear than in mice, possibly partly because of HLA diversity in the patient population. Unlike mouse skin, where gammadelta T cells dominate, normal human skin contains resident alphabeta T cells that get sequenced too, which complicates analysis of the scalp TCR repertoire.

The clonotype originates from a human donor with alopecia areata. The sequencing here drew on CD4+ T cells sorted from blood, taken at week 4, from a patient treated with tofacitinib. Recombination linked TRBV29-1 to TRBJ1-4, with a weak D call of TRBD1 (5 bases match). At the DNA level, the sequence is TGCAGCGTTGAAGTTGGCCGAACCGGGGGTGGTGGAAAACTGTTTTTT. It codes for CSVEVGRTGGGGKLFF. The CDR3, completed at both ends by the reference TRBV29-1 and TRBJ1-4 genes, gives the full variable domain SAVISQKPSRDICQRGTSLTIQCQVDSQVTMMFWYRQQPGQSLTLIATANQGSEATYESGFVIDKFPISRPNLTFSTLTVSNMSPEDSSIYLCSVEVGRTGGGGKLFFGSGTQLSVL.